These 6 T cell receptor beta chains were all obtained from the same sample, sequenced in a study of cytomegalovirus exposure and HLA in healthy donors. 13 Jbeta primers and 60 Vbeta primers were used for the PCR. TCRdb keeps only in-frame clones here, not all; method: immunoSEQ multiplex PCR. The table lists under 200,000 clones, 77% of them singletons. Source material: PBMCs. All receptors derive from a woman aged 30 to 39 in good health and CMV-seronegative.

The chain employs TRBV5-1 and TRBJ2-7; TRBD1 matches at 7 bases. Trimming at V came to 0 bases and at J to 0 bases, leaving 6 bases not matched to a gene. CDR1 is SGHRS and CDR2 is YFSETQ in the germline V gene. This CDR3 is built from 16 residues. The CDR3 DNA reads as TGCGCCAGCAGCTTGGCCAGAGGGGGCGCCTCCTACGAGCAGTACTTC. Amino acids: CASSLARGGASYEQYF.

The CDR3 DNA is TGTGCCAGCAGCTTAGGGACAGGGGTCGACACTGAAGCTTTCTTT. This gives the protein CASSLGTGVDTEAFF. This rearrangement joins TRBV7-3 to TRBJ1-1, with 10 bases identical to TRBD1. J lost 3 bases, V lost 2 bases, and 3 bases had no gene match. The CDR3 is 15 amino acids. Germline CDR1 and CDR2: SGHTA and FQGTGA. Combining the CDR3 with reference TRBV7-3 and TRBJ1-1 gives the whole variable domain GAGVSQTPSNKVTEKGKYVELRCDPISGHTALYWYRQSLGQGPEFLIYFQGTGAADDSGLPNDRFFAVRPEGSVSTLKIQRTERGDSAVYLCASSLGTGVDTEAFFGQGTRLTVV.

This clone was seen a few times. V gene TRBV11-2 combines with J gene TRBJ1-1; the D is unclear. The CDR3 extends over 12 amino acids. Germline V CDR1 and CDR2: SGHAT, FQNNGV. V lost 3 bases to trimming and J lost 4 bases, with 6 bases between them. The CDR3 sequence is CASSFGITEAFF. The CDR3 DNA reads TGTGCCAGCAGCTTTGGCATCACTGAAGCTTTCTTT.

This clone was seen only once. The chain recombines TRBV5-1 with TRBJ2-2; D is undetermined. This CDR3 is built from 14 residues. V shed 0 bases and J shed 1 base, with 4 bases lying between them. Germline CDR1 SGHRS, CDR2 YFSETQ. The CDR3: CASSLGQNTGELFF. The CDR3 DNA reads TGCGCCAGCAGCTTGGGGCAGAACACCGGGGAGCTGTTTTTT.

As regards this clone: Other DNA variants within this sample encode the same CDR3. The chain is built from TRBV7-2 and TRBJ1-1; 7 positions match TRBD1. J was trimmed by 4 bases and V by 5 bases; bases with no gene match: 7. This CDR3 has 14 amino acids. The germline CDR1 and CDR2 sequences are SGHTA and FQGNSA. The CDR3, as DNA: TGTGCCAGCAGCCCCAGACAGGGAGGCACTGAAGCTTTCTTT. Translated, it gives CASSPRQGGTEAFF.

The chain employs TRBV30 and TRBJ1-3; unclear D gene. The V gene lost 4 bases and the J gene lost 1 base, with 5 bases spanning the gap. The CDR3 is 12 amino acids. CDR1 is GTSNPN and CDR2 is SVGIG in the germline V gene (reference sequence). CDR3 sequence: CAWTHSGNTIYF. Here the CDR3 DNA reads TGTGCCTGGACCCATTCTGGAAACACCATATATTTT.